Following are 10 T cell receptor beta chains from one sample sequenced in a study of OX40 agonist ivuxolimab in advanced cancers. Profiling relied on immunoSEQ multiplex PCR, and the TCRdb table lists in-frame clones only, not all of them. Of 50,000 to 55,000 clones in the sample, about four fifths were seen once. Sample: CD4+ or CD8+ T cells sorted from blood, taken in a trial of the OX40 agonist ivuxolimab. The receptors here all came from an adult with an advanced solid tumor such as melanoma, head and neck, liver or kidney cancer.

CDR3 protein: CASSLLRTSSYNEQFF. The CDR3 nucleotides are TGTGCCAGCAGTTTACTGAGGACGAGCTCCTACAATGAGCAGTTCTTC. This chain uses TRBV28 with TRBJ2-1; D call uncertain. The CDR3 is 16 residues long. The V gene's germline CDR1 is MDHEN and CDR2 SYDVKM. Trimming took off 2 bases at V and 0 bases at J, with 11 bases between the two ends.

The chain combines TRBV7-3 with TRBJ1-2, with D unresolved. The CDR3 sequence is 14 residues long. The ends were cut back, 6 bases at V and 5 bases at J, with 16 bases in the middle. Germline loops: CDR1 SGHTA, CDR2 FQGTGA. CDR3 protein: CASRPSRSGYGYTF. The DNA for the CDR3 is TGTGCCAGCAGGCCGAGTCGGAGCGGGTATGGCTACACCTTC. Complete variable domain (other parts from reference TRBV7-3 and TRBJ1-2): GAGVSQTPSNKVTEKGKYVELRCDPISGHTALYWYRQSLGQGPEFLIYFQGTGAADDSGLPNDRFFAVRPEGSVSTLKIQRTERGDSAVYLCASRPSRSGYGYTFGSGTRLTVV.

V gene TRBV6-4 combines with J gene TRBJ1-1, with D unclear. CDR1 and CDR2 (germline): MRHNA, SNTAGT. V was clipped by 6 bases and J by 4 bases, with 15 bases between them. The CDR3 has 14 amino acids. CDR3 protein: CASSEGTGGTEAFF. Written as DNA, the CDR3 is TGTGCCAGCAGCGAGGGCACTGGTGGCACTGAAGCTTTCTTT.

The chain uses TRBV5-1 and TRBJ2-5, with a weak D call TRBD1 (6 bases). This CDR3 contains 14 residues. Looked up from germline, CDR1 is SGHRS and CDR2 is YFSETQ. Trimming shortened V by 2 bases and J by 4 bases, and 12 bases separated the two germline ends. The chain's CDR3 is CASSLPGQIETQYF. The DNA of the CDR3 is TGCGCCAGCAGCTTACCTGGACAGATAGAGACCCAGTACTTC.

The J gene is TRBJ2-5, the V gene TRBV6-5, with D unclear. CDR1 is MNHEY and CDR2 is SVGAGI in the germline V gene. Trimming shortened V by 0 bases and J by 5 bases, and 10 bases separated the two germline ends. This CDR3 has 14 amino acids. The CDR3 DNA sequence: TGTGCCAGCAGTTACTCGGAAAGTGGCGAGACCCAGTACTTC. It encodes CASSYSESGETQYF.

The chain links TRBV11-3 to TRBJ2-1; 15 nucleotides agree with TRBD2. The germline gives CDR1 SGHNT, CDR2 YENEEA. V lost 5 bases and J lost 5; bases outside the gene matches: 4. The CDR3 loop spans 16 amino acids. CDR3 DNA sequence: TGTGCCAGCAGCGGGGGACTAGCGGGAGGAAACAATGAGCAGTTCTTC. It codes for CASSGGLAGGNNEQFF. Supplemented by reference TRBV11-3 and TRBJ2-1, the full variable domain reads EAGVVQSPRYKIIEKKQPVAFWCNPISGHNTLYWYLQNLGQGPELLIRYENEEAVDDSQLPKDRFSAERLKGVDSTLKIQPAELGDSAVYLCASSGGLAGGNNEQFFGPGTRLTVL.

The chain recombines TRBV5-5 with TRBJ1-1; D might be TRBD1 (5 bases). Deletions cut 7 bases from V and 1 base from J, with 14 bases between. Germline V gives CDR1 SGHKS, CDR2 YYEKEE (reference sequence). CDR3 length: 14 residues. CDR3 nucleotides: TGTGCCAGCCACCAACGAGGGGAGAACACTGAAGCTTTCTTT. It encodes CASHQRGENTEAFF.

This chain uses TRBV6-1 with TRBJ1-5, with TRBD1 identical over 7 bases. With V trimmed by 6 bases and J by 3 bases, 8 bases remained unmatched. The germline CDR1 and CDR2 sequences are MNHNS and SASEGT. The CDR3 is 15 residues long. The DNA of the CDR3 is TGTGCCAGCAGGAATCAGGACAGGAACAATCAGCCCCAGCATTTT. It is translated as CASRNQDRNNQPQHF.

The V and J genes are TRBV7-6 and TRBJ2-1, with 8 bases matching TRBD2. Per the germline V gene, CDR1 is SGHVS and CDR2 is FNYEAQ. This CDR3 has 15 residues. J was trimmed by 3 bases and V by 5 bases; bases with no gene match: 6. CDR3 in DNA: TGTGCCAGCAGCCCCCAAAGCGGGAGCTACAATGAGCAGTTCTTC. As protein: CASSPQSGSYNEQFF.

This clone was seen just once. The chain uses TRBV30 and TRBJ2-3; D gene uncertain. V lost 4 bases, J lost 0 bases, and 14 bases lay in between. The CDR3 sequence is 15 residues long. CDR1 GTSNPN and CDR2 SVGIG come from the germline V gene (reference sequence). This CDR3 reads CAWNSRLLSTDTQYF. CDR3 nucleotides: TGTGCCTGGAACAGTCGGCTGCTTAGCACAGATACGCAGTATTTT.